This T cell receptor (beta chain) was documented in a study of blood T cell repertoires in COVID-19 (dated by TCRdb to the early 2020s). Background on the whole study: Collaborator samples came from the United States, Italy and Spain and covered acute and convalescent phases of COVID-19. The prospective study material was composed of cDNA or gDNA derived from T cells, B-cell-depleted T cells, or PBMCs. Deeply sampled blood TCRbeta repertoires from subjects exposed to, actively infected with, or recovered from COVID-19 were included in the dataset. The repertoires were released in a freely available public database meant as a resource for research on the immune response to SARS-CoV-2. The samples were drawn from two sources: the first 160 participants of the ongoing ImmuneRACE study, and fewer than 1,500 subjects contributed by 6 global collaborators. The sample metadata nearly always contained a de-identified subject ID, COVID-19 status, age in years and sex. Where HLA class I and class II types were available, the types were taken from metadata supplied by the sample provider, not from assay-based typing.

Broader findings and caveats from the paper: How much clinical and demographic metadata was included differed by source and by participant, and the metadata was provided uncurated.

Of note for this clone: Its target antigen remains unknown. Base qualities are not recorded, but no much larger clone differs from it by a single base.

Each collaborating institution followed its own protocols to collect whole blood in K2EDTA tubes. For TCRbeta analysis, collaborators shipped samples as frozen whole blood, isolated PBMCs, or DNA extracted from either of those sample types. The CDR3 spans 21 residues, from the cysteine through the phenylalanine. Only the CDR3 portion is preserved as DNA: 63 bases, with reading frame beginning at the first base. The germline V gene sets CDR1 to LGHNA and CDR2 to YSLEER. Unmatched junction bases come to 21, with V trimmed by 4 bases and J by 1 base. TCRbeta CDR3 regions were amplified from genomic DNA using the immunoSEQ Assay, a bias-controlled multiplex PCR. In the original analysis: The number of nucleated cells in each sample was estimated from the amplification of reference gene primers within the assay. To quantify the absolute abundance of each unique TCRbeta CDR3 rearrangement, sequence reads were collapsed and filtered. For each sample, productive Simpson clonality was calculated by taking the square root of Simpson's diversity index across productive rearrangements. TCRdb carries this immuneACCESS record with in-frame sequences only. Its versions omit some clonotypes, under half of them owing to an unresolved V gene in the studies checked, with the rest unexplained. The DNA gave D and trimming, while V, J and clone size come from that table. Recorded for this sample are about 210,000 clones; about 88% of them occurred a single time. Roughly 0.7% of the sample lies in the top ten.

The receptor's source is a man aged 40-55 years with acute or convalescent COVID-19. Here the chain combines TRBV4-3 and TRBJ2-3, with 9 central nucleotides matching TRBD2. Sequenced sample: peripheral blood. In nucleotide form, the sequence is TGCGCCAGCAGCCCCCAAGGAGCGGGGGGCGGAGCGGGAGGCCGCACAGATACGCAGTATTTT. It translates as CASSPQGAGGGAGGRTDTQYF.